The sequence of this TCR beta chain was determined in a study of blood T cell repertoires in COVID-19. On the study more broadly: From the United States, Italy and Spain came samples of acute and convalescent COVID-19. PBMCs, B-cell-depleted T cells, or T cells were the source of the cDNA or gDNA that made up the material.

The sample holds a few counts of this clone. Trimming pared 4 bases from V and 4 bases from J, leaving 13 bases between. This CDR3 comprises 14 residues. The germline CDR1 and CDR2 sequences are MNHEY and SMNVEV (reference sequence). As processed by the authors: From reference gene primer amplification, estimates of nucleated cell counts were derived. The method was immunoSEQ multiplex PCR; TCRdb's version includes in-frame clones alone and lacks a portion of them. V, J and clone size reflect that table, while D and trimming were determined from the DNA. The repertoire consists of about 13,000 clones, with about 76% occurring once and the leading ten covering around 41%.

Source material: peripheral blood. The receptor's source is a woman aged 80 or older with acute or convalescent COVID-19. The J gene is TRBJ1-1, the V gene TRBV27; D is possibly TRBD1 (6 bases). CDR3 sequence (DNA): TGTGCCAGCAGTTCGGGACAACTGATCACTGAAGCTTTCTTT. Protein sequence: CASSSGQLITEAFF.